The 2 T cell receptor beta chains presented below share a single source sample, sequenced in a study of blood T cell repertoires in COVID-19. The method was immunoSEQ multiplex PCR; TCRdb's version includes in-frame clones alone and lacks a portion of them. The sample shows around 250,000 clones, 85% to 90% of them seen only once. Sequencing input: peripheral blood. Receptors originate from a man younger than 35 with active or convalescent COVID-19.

The CDR3 protein is CASSPGTGDEKLFF. The CDR3 DNA sequence: TGTGCCAGCTCACCCGGGACAGGGGACGAAAAACTGTTTTTT. The gene calls are TRBV18 and TRBJ1-4, with 10 bases matching TRBD1. CDR1 and CDR2 (germline): KGHSH, LQKENI. Losses at the gene ends were 3 bases for V and 8 bases for J; bases not matched to a gene: 3. This CDR3 is 14 amino acids long. Supplemented by reference TRBV18 and TRBJ1-4, the full variable domain reads NAGVMQNPRHLVRRRGQEARLRCSPMKGHSHVYWYRQLPEEGLKFMVYLQKENIIDESGMPKERFSAEFPKEGPSILRIQQVVRGDSAAYFCASSPGTGDEKLFFGSGTQLSVL.

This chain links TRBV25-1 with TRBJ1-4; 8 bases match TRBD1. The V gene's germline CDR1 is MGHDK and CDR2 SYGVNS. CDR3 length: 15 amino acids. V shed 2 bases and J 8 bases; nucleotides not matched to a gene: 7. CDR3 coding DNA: TGTGCCAGCAGTGAAACAGGGGGGGCCGGAGAAAAACTGTTTTTT. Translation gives CASSETGGAGEKLFF.